A single sample is the source of the 6 T cell receptor beta chains below, sequenced in a study of T cell repertoires in cytomegalovirus infection. TCRdb processed the reads anew with MiXCR; each CDR3 protein has one entry. The sample records 480,000 or so distinct CDR3 sequences, 10% to 12% being singletons. Sequencing input: PBMCs. The receptor source for this set is a human donor in good health (CMV status not recorded). Some clones in this sample may be carry-over from other donors' samples.

This clonotype was seen at least ten times. The CDR3 protein is CASRGRSTEAFF. The CDR3 DNA is TGTGCCAGCAGGGGGAGGAGCACTGAAGCTTTCTTT. This sequence joins TRBV4-2 and TRBJ1-1; D is undetermined. The CDR3 consists of 12 residues. V was clipped by 6 bases and J by 4 bases, with 9 bases between them. The germline gives CDR1 LGHNA, CDR2 YNFKEQ.

The V call is TRBV5-4, the J call TRBJ2-2; possible D gene TRBD1, 6 bases. V was trimmed by 0 bases and J by 1 base, leaving 7 bases between them. The V gene's germline CDR1 is SGHNT and CDR2 YYREEE (reference sequence). The CDR3 runs 15 residues. CDR3 amino acids: CASSLVGQNTGELFF. The CDR3 DNA follows: TGTGCCAGCAGCTTGGTGGGACAGAACACCGGGGAGCTGTTTTTT.

This clonotype was observed at least ten times. The gene calls are TRBV10-3 and TRBJ2-7; 10 positions agree with TRBD2. Germline CDR1 reads ENHRY; CDR2 reads SYGVKD. This CDR3 has 14 amino acids. Unmatched junction bases numbered 5, after V lost 6 bases and J lost 3 bases. The CDR3: CAIRGTSESYEQYF. In nucleotides, the CDR3 is TGTGCCATCAGGGGGACTAGCGAGAGCTACGAGCAGTACTTC.

This clonotype has at least ten counts. The CDR3 DNA reads TGTGCCAGCAGCTCATGGGGGATTGGAAGCACAGATACGCAGTATTTT. It codes for CASSSWGIGSTDTQYF. The genes are TRBV7-9 and TRBJ2-3; perhaps D is TRBD1 or TRBD2 (5 bases each). CDR3 length equals 16 residues. V was clipped by 4 bases and J by 0 bases, with 14 bases between them. Looked up from germline, CDR1 is SEHNR and CDR2 is FQNEAQ (reference sequence).

This clonotype came up many times. The rearrangement links TRBV11-2 to TRBJ2-7, with 8 nucleotides matching TRBD1. The CDR3 extends over 14 amino acids. Trimming cost V 3 bases and J 2 bases; bases outside gene matches: 3. Per the germline V gene, CDR1 is SGHAT and CDR2 is FQNNGV. The CDR3 protein is CASSFDRGPYEQYF. CDR3 sequence (DNA): TGTGCCAGCAGCTTCGACAGGGGTCCCTACGAGCAGTACTTC.

The chain joins TRBV4-2 to TRBJ1-1; TRBD1 matches 7 bases. J lost 5 bases, V lost 1 base, and 4 bases had no gene match. CDR3 length equals 14 residues. Germline CDR1 and CDR2: LGHNA and YNFKEQ. The CDR3 region has the DNA TGTGCCAGCAGCCAAGGACAGGGTAGGACTGAAGCTTTCTTT. Translation: CASSQGQGRTEAFF.